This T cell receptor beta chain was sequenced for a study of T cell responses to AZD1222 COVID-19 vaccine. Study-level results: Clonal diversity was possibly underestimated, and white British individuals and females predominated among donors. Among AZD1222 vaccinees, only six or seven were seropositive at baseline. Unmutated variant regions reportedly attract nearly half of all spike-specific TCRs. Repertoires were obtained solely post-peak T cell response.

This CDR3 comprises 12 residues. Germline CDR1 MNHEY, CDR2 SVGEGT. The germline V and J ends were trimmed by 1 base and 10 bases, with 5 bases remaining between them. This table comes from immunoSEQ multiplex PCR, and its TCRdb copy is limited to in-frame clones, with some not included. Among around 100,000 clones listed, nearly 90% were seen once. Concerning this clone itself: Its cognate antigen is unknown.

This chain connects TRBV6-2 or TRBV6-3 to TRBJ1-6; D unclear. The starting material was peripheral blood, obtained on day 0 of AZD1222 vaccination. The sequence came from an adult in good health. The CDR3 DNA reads TGTGCCAGCAGTTACTATCGGTCACCCCTCCACTTT. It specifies CASSYYRSPLHF.